The rows below give T cell receptor beta chains drawn from one sample of a study of OX40 agonist ivuxolimab in advanced cancers. This table comes from immunoSEQ multiplex PCR, and its TCRdb copy is limited to in-frame clones, with some not included. Among 67,000 or so clones, approximately 90% were seen once, and the ten largest hold around 1%. The input for sequencing was CD4+ or CD8+ T cells sorted from blood, taken in a trial of the OX40 agonist ivuxolimab. The receptors stem from an adult with an advanced solid tumor such as melanoma, head and neck, liver or kidney cancer. The CDR3 runs from the conserved cysteine through the conserved F or W. A D gene is named only where the DNA matches it firmly.

TRBJ2-2	.	TRBV2	CASRSDFVGRELFF
TRBJ1-1	.	TRBV5-1	CASSYNFRGMTEAFF
TRBJ1-1	TRBD1	TRBV6-5	CASINGQGTEAFF
TRBJ2-5	.	TRBV2	CASSELGRNQETQYF
TRBJ2-1	TRBD2	TRBV4-2	CASSQAHLRAGAESSYNEQFF
TRBJ1-5	.	TRBV2	CASTGLNQPQHF
TRBJ1-4	TRBD1	TRBV6-1	CASSEGGTGREKLFF
TRBJ2-3	.	TRBV6-6	CASSGASGTDTQYF
TRBJ1-5	.	TRBV7-2	CASSPSRALSNQPQHF
TRBJ1-6	.	TRBV5-1	CASSFYGPYNSPLHF
TRBJ1-1	TRBD1	TRBV5-8	CTSSPDRVVTEAFF
TRBJ1-2	.	TRBV6-1	CASNQQGFYGYTF
TRBJ2-5	TRBD1	TRBV5-6	CASSLGQGAQETQYF
TRBJ2-5	.	TRBV7-7	CASSLGLGGGETQYF
TRBJ2-7	TRBD2	TRBV10-3	CAISESSGGSYEQYF
TRBJ2-2	.	TRBV10-1	CASSDSNTGELFF
TRBJ2-3	TRBD2	TRBV5-1	CASSLAGASGGADTQYF
TRBJ1-2	.	TRBV27	CASSPTTPSYGYTF
TRBJ2-4	.	TRBV5-1	CASSLLVGNIQYF
TRBJ1-5	.	TRBV29-1	CSVALTGLQPQHF
TRBJ1-1	.	TRBV10-2	CASSLNGASEAFF
TRBJ1-2	.	TRBV19	CASSIPPGTSTNYGYTF
TRBJ2-5	.	TRBV10-3	CAISPGSQETQYF
TRBJ2-7	.	TRBV30	CAWTRYPLISEQYF
TRBJ1-4	.	TRBV20-1	CSAGPGRKLFF
TRBJ2-5	TRBD2	TRBV2	CASRESSGGTQETQYF
TRBJ2-5	.	TRBV16	CASSQSAGLETQYF
TRBJ1-2	.	TRBV7-2	CASSPQGREGYTF
TRBJ1-5	.	TRBV2	CASSNRVDQPQHF
TRBJ1-6	.	TRBV5-4	CASSLGQTSPLHF
TRBJ1-2	TRBD1	TRBV18	CASSPQTGVYYGYTF
TRBJ2-7	.	TRBV11-2	CASSLGSGRGAREQYF
TRBJ1-2	TRBD1	TRBV10-3	CAISDDRVNYGYTF
TRBJ2-5	.	TRBV2	CASSGSIRGSQYF
TRBJ1-3	.	TRBV14	CASSRRQLKRDSGNTIYF
TRBJ2-3	.	TRBV10-3	CAIMGSDIPDTQYF
TRBJ2-5	TRBD2	TRBV5-5	CASSEPGLEETQYF
TRBJ1-2	TRBD1	TRBV5-8	CASSQPDRRNYGYTF
TRBJ1-5	.	TRBV5-1	CASSLESANQPQHF
TRBJ1-4	.	TRBV5-1	CASSLLGGSNEKLFF
TRBJ1-2	TRBD1	TRBV5-4	CASMIGTEAFYGYTF
TRBJ1-2	.	TRBV5-5	CASSLNPASAELYGYTF
TRBJ1-2	.	TRBV6-1	CASSEAGAGAYGYTF
TRBJ2-6	TRBD2	TRBV30	CAWSVGGFGANVLTF